This note documents a single T cell receptor beta chain sequence. Its specificity is unknown. All donors participated as healthy donors of bone marrow. PCR employed 60 Vbeta and 13 Jbeta primers. The protocol was immunoSEQ multiplex PCR, while the TCRdb copy is restricted to in-frame clones and leaves out a portion. The sample lists about 55,000 clones, roughly 82% seen once, with 1.6% in the top ten. These data belong to a study of cytomegalovirus exposure and HLA in healthy donors. Overall study results and limits: In a later analysis, the majority of CMV-associated beta chains seemingly showed HLA restriction. Altogether, 150 to 200 TCR beta chains were recorded as cytomegalovirus-associated. V- and J-gene trimming in TCR beta was tied to a missense DCLRE1C variant by an analysis performed later.

Input material: PBMCs. The clonotype comes from a man aged 25-45 years in good health and CMV-seronegative.

In nucleotides, the CDR3 is TGTGCCAGCAGTTTATACAGGAGCTGGGGCTACACCTTC. Its translation: CASSLYRSWGYTF. The genes are TRBV28 and TRBJ1-2, with D maybe TRBD1 (5 bases). The CDR3 contains 13 residues. Germline loops: CDR1 MDHEN, CDR2 SYDVKM. The V and J ends lost 1 base and 8 bases respectively, with 11 bases between them.